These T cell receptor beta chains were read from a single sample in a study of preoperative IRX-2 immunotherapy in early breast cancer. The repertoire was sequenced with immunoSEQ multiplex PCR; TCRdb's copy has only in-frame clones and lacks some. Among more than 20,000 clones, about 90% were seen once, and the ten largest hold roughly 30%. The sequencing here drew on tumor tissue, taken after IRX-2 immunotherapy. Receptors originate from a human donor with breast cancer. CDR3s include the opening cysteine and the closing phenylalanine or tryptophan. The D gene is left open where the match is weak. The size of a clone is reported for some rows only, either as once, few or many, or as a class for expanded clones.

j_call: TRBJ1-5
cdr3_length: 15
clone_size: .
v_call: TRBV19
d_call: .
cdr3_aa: CASSPREVSNQPQHF
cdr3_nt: TGTGCCAGTAGTCCCAGGGAAGTAAGCAATCAGCCCCAGCATTTT

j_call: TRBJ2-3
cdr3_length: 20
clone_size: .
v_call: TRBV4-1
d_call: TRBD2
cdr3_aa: CASSQLVPVGAGGNVDTQYF
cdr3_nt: TGCGCCAGCAGCCAATTAGTTCCGGTTGGAGCGGGGGGGAACGTGGATACGCAGTATTTT

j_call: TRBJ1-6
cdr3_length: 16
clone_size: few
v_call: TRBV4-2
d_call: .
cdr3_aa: CASSQGPPTVGSPLHF
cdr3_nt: TGTGCCAGCAGCCAAGGGCCCCCGACGGTCGGTTCACCCCTCCACTTT

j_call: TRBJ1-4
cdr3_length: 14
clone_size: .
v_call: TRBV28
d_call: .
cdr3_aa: CASSRDWSNEKLFF
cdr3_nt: TGTGCCAGCAGCAGAGACTGGAGTAATGAAAAACTGTTTTTT

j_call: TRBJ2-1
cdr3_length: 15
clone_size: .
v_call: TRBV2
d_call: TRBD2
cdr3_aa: CASRMLAGGYNEQFF
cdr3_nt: TGTGCCAGCAGAATGTTAGCGGGGGGTTACAATGAGCAGTTCTTC

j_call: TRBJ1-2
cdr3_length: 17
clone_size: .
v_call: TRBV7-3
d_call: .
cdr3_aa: CASSLRHPRGARDGYTF
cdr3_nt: TGTGCCAGCAGCTTAAGGCACCCCCGGGGTGCACGGGATGGCTACACCTTC

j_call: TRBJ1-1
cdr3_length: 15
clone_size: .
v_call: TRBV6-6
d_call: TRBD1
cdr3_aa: CASIIETGGTTEAFF
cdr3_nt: TGTGCCAGCATTATCGAGACAGGGGGGACCACTGAAGCTTTCTTT

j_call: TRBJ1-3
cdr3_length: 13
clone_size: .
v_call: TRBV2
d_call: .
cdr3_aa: CASIGDAGNTIYF
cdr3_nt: TGTGCCAGCATTGGGGACGCTGGAAACACCATATATTTT

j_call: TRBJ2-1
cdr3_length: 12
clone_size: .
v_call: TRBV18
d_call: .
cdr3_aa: CASSPLEDEQFF
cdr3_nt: TGTGCCAGCTCACCCCTTGAGGATGAGCAGTTCTTC

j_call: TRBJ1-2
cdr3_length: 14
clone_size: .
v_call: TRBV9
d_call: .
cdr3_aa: CASSGGGQPYGYTF
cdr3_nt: TGTGCCAGCAGCGGGGGAGGACAGCCCTATGGCTACACCTTC

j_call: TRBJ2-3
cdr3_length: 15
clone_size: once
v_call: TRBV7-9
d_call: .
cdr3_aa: CASSRGTSASDTQYF
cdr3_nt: TGTGCCAGCAGCCGCGGGACTTCAGCTTCAGATACGCAGTATTTT

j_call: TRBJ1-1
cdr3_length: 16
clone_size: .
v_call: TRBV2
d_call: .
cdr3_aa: CASSESPLRVRLGAFF
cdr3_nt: TGTGCCAGCAGTGAATCCCCGCTCCGGGTCCGACTTGGAGCTTTCTTT